This T cell receptor (beta chain) was sequenced in a study of naive and memory T cell subsets. CDR3 size: 15 residues. CDR1 MDHEN and CDR2 SYDVKM come from the germline V gene. Trimming removed 6 bases from V and 8 bases from J; junction bases left unmatched: 11. The beta constant-region primer was an equimolar mix of two oligonucleotides covering TRBC1 and TRBC2. Four rounds of PCR amplified the ligated cDNA using nested alpha and beta constant-region primers plus SP2. A single record per CDR3 protein comes from TCRdb applying MiXCR to the UMI-ligation and nested PCR reads. Of some 110,000 distinct CDR3 sequences in the sample, 35% to 40% are singletons; the top ten hold 0.75% to 1%. Study-level findings and limits: Diversity fell and Gini index rose from naive through CM, EM, EMRA. In naive cells, over 95% of TCR sequences were seen only once.

This clonotype was seen a few times. Its antigen is as yet unknown. Cells stained for CD3, CD4, CD8, CD45RA and CD27 were sorted into four subsets. What was sequenced was central memory CD4+ T cells from blood. This clonotype was sampled from a human donor in good health. This chain joins TRBV28 and TRBJ2-1, with 9 bases identical to TRBD2. The CDR3 loop reads CASRRREGRFYEQFF. The CDR3 nucleotides read TGTGCCAGCAGGAGGCGGGAGGGCCGTTTCTATGAGCAGTTCTTC.